This passage covers 8 T cell receptor beta chains from one sample sequenced in a study of cytomegalovirus exposure and HLA in healthy donors. Sequenced by immunoSEQ multiplex PCR; TCRdb stores in-frame clones only, minus some. The data hold 60,000 to 65,000 clones, with 95% to 97% observed a single time. Material for sequencing was PBMCs. Source of these receptors: a woman aged 18-35 years in good health and CMV-seronegative.

V and J are TRBV7-9 and TRBJ2-6; D gene ambiguous. There are 16 residues in the CDR3. Germline V lookup: CDR1 SEHNR, CDR2 FQNEAQ (reference sequence). The V end lost 3 bases, the J end lost 0 bases, and 9 bases lay between the germline ends. The CDR3 sequence is CASSFPRISGANVLTF. The CDR3 nucleotides read TGTGCCAGCAGCTTCCCCAGAATCTCTGGGGCCAACGTCCTGACTTTC.

The sample holds one count of this clone. V is TRBV19 and J is TRBJ2-2; 7 positions match TRBD2. V gave up 1 base and J gave up 4 bases; unmatched junction bases: 3. Germline values: CDR1 LNHDA, CDR2 SQIVND (reference sequence). There are 15 residues in the CDR3. The CDR3 spells CASSIGSGATGELFF. The CDR3 nucleotides read TGTGCCAGTAGTATAGGCAGCGGGGCCACCGGGGAGCTGTTTTTT.

The chain links TRBV7-2 to TRBJ1-1; 7 nucleotides agree with TRBD1. Germline CDR1 is SGHTA and CDR2 is FQGNSA. The V gene end was trimmed by 5 bases and the J gene end by 4 bases; junction bases not matched to a gene: 1. There are 12 residues in the CDR3. Written as DNA, the CDR3 is TGTGCCAGCAGCCCAGGGGGCACTGAAGCTTTCTTT. This gives the protein CASSPGGTEAFF. The full variable domain, in which reference TRBV7-2 and TRBJ1-1 provide the parts outside the CDR3, is GAGVSQSPSNKVTEKGKDVELRCDPISGHTALYWYRQSLGQGLEFLIYFQGNSAPDKSGLPSDRFSAERTGGSVSTLTIQRTQQEDSAVYLCASSPGGTEAFFGQGTRLTVV.

The V gene is TRBV29-1, the J gene TRBJ2-5; perhaps TRBD2 as D (6 bases). Germline assignment: CDR1 SQVTM and CDR2 ANQGSEA. This CDR3 comprises 13 residues. V was cut by 3 bases and J by 5 bases, with 13 bases left in between. The CDR3 spells CSVDGGAWETQYF. The DNA of the CDR3 is TGCAGCGTTGACGGGGGAGCTTGGGAGACCCAGTACTTC.

The chain combines TRBV28 with TRBJ1-2, with a weak D call TRBD1 (6 bases). From germline, CDR1 is MDHEN and CDR2 SYDVKM. With 5 bases removed from V and 3 bases from J, the gap between germline ends came to 16 bases. This CDR3 comprises 15 residues. CDR3: CASSAGGFGDYGYTF. For the CDR3, the DNA is TGTGCCAGCAGTGCGGGGGGCTTTGGGGACTATGGCTACACCTTC.

In nucleotides, the CDR3 is TGTGCCAGCAGCGTAGCTACCTGGGGGACAGGGACAGATACGCAGTATTTT. Translating gives CASSVATWGTGTDTQYF. The chain has TRBV9 and TRBJ2-3, with 9 bases fitting TRBD1. V shed 0 bases, J shed 3 bases, and the junction held 8 bases outside the gene matches. The germline V gene encodes CDR1 SGDLS and CDR2 YYNGEE. This CDR3 comprises 17 residues.

For the CDR3, the DNA is TGTGCCAGCAGTGCGGGGCAGGGGGCTCAAAACACCATATATTTT. Translated, it gives CASSAGQGAQNTIYF. This chain links TRBV2 with TRBJ1-3; 8 nucleotides line up with TRBD1. The germline gives CDR1 SNHLY, CDR2 FYNNEI. The CDR3 sequence is 15 residues long. The V and J ends lost 4 bases and 6 bases, in that order; junction bases with no gene match: 8.

This clone was seen a single time. The rearrangement uses TRBV9 and TRBJ2-7, with TRBD1 identical over 11 bases. The germline CDR1 and CDR2 sequences are SGDLS and YYNGEE. The CDR3 totals 15 residues. J was trimmed by 0 bases and V by 2 bases; bases with no gene match: 1. DNA for the CDR3: TGTGCCAGCAGCGTGGGACAGGGGGTCTCCTACGAGCAGTACTTC. It yields the protein CASSVGQGVSYEQYF.